The 20 T cell receptor beta chains listed next were all sequenced from one sample in a study of blood T cell repertoires in COVID-19. Data came from immunoSEQ multiplex PCR; TCRdb stores just in-frame clones and leaves some out. The sample includes 100,000 to 150,000 clones, 60% to 80% of them seen just once. Source material: peripheral blood. The receptors were sampled from a man older than 75 with COVID-19, enrolled during active disease.

The chain carries TRBV21-1 and TRBJ2-7; TRBD1, as called in the table, went unchecked against the DNA. TRBV21-1 is classified as a pseudogene. The CDR3 consists of 14 residues. The CDR3, as DNA: TGTGCCAGCAGCAACCTAGGTTCCAGGGTCGAGCAGTACTTC. Its protein is CASSNLGSRVEQYF.

This clone has only a few counts. This chain uses TRBV6-2 or TRBV6-3 with TRBJ2-3; D perhaps matches TRBD1 (6 bases). Germline CDR1 MNHEY, CDR2 SVGEGT. The CDR3 is 16 amino acids. Between the trimmed V and J ends, which lost 4 bases and 5 bases, there was a span of 19 bases. Here the CDR3 reads CASSSQGFAVGDTQYF. CDR3 DNA: TGTGCCAGCAGTTCTCAGGGGTTCGCAGTGGGAGATACGCAGTATTTT.

This chain connects TRBV7-2 to TRBJ2-3; 11 nucleotides match TRBD2. CDR3 length: 16 residues. Germline assignment: CDR1 SGHTA and CDR2 FQGNSA. Trimming removed 5 bases from V and 6 bases from J; junction bases left unmatched: 10. CDR3 loop: CASSRTLAGAYDTQYF. CDR3 in DNA: TGTGCCAGCAGCCGGACACTAGCGGGAGCCTACGATACGCAGTATTTT.

This rearrangement joins TRBV11-2 to TRBJ2-2; 9 bases are a match to TRBD1. From germline, CDR1 is SGHAT and CDR2 FQNNGV. The V segment lost 5 bases and the J segment 6 bases; nucleotides outside the gene matches: 1. This CDR3 spans 13 amino acids. The CDR3 loop is CASSRTGAGELFF. CDR3 nucleotides: TGTGCCAGCAGCAGGACAGGGGCCGGGGAGCTGTTTTTT.

J is TRBJ1-5 and V is TRBV28; no clear D. Germline-derived CDR1 and CDR2 are MDHEN and SYDVKM. The CDR3 is 13 residues long. Trimming left V 7 bases short and J 6 bases short, with 13 bases between. The CDR3 spells CASTQPGFQPQHF. The CDR3 nucleotides are TGTGCCAGCACCCAACCGGGATTTCAGCCCCAGCATTTT.

The chain has TRBV7-9 and TRBJ2-1; 12 positions match TRBD2. Germline CDR1 and CDR2: SEHNR and FQNEAQ (reference sequence). The CDR3 is 16 amino acids. The J segment lost 9 bases and the V segment lost 5 bases, leaving 11 bases of the junction unmatched. The CDR3 bases are TGTGCCAGCAGCCCCCTGGGGCTAGCGGGAGGGTTTGAGCAGTTCTTC. Its translation is CASSPLGLAGGFEQFF.

The J gene is TRBJ2-1, the V gene TRBV15, with TRBD2 matching over 10 bases. The CDR3 runs 16 residues. J was trimmed by 4 bases and V by 5 bases; bases with no gene match: 8. Germline values: CDR1 LNHNV, CDR2 YYDKDF (reference sequence). CDR3 residues: CATSPLSLAGYNEQFF. The CDR3 region has the DNA TGTGCCACCAGCCCCCTATCACTAGCGGGATACAATGAGCAGTTCTTC.

The chain couples TRBV27 to TRBJ2-5, with D hard to call. The CDR3 totals 12 residues. V lost 3 bases and J lost 4, with 6 bases in between. Germline CDR1 and CDR2: MNHEY and SMNVEV (reference sequence). The chain's CDR3 is CASSFRGETQYF. The CDR3 nucleotides are TGTGCCAGCAGTTTCAGAGGAGAGACCCAGTACTTC.

The rearrangement links TRBV5-1 to TRBJ1-3; D not certain. Germline V gives CDR1 SGHRS, CDR2 YFSETQ. The germline V and J ends were trimmed by 5 bases and 0 bases, with 15 bases remaining between them. The CDR3 spans 16 residues. CDR3 loop: CASRAPGNPSGNTIYF. CDR3 coding DNA: TGCGCCAGCAGGGCACCCGGGAATCCCTCTGGAAACACCATATATTTT.

This clone has a handful of counts. J is TRBJ2-1 and V is TRBV4-3; TRBD2 matches 14 bases. Germline CDR1 is LGHNA and CDR2 is YSLEER. Trimming cost V 3 bases and J 0 bases; bases outside gene matches: 10. The CDR3 length is 20 residues. The CDR3 DNA sequence: TGCGCCAGCAGCCAGGAACCGGGACTAGCGGGGGTTAGCTCCTACAATGAGCAGTTCTTC. Protein: CASSQEPGLAGVSSYNEQFF.

This clone was counted only a few times. This rearrangement joins TRBV6-5 to TRBJ2-1; D is unclear. Trimming removed 6 bases from V and 7 bases from J, with 7 bases in between. The CDR3 extends over 11 amino acids. Per germline, CDR1 MNHEY and CDR2 SVGAGI. The DNA for the CDR3 is TGTGCCAGCAGCGGTCCGAATGAGCAGTTCTTC. It yields the protein CASSGPNEQFF.

In this sample, this clone turned up many times. This sequence joins TRBV7-8 and TRBJ2-7; maybe TRBD1 (6 bases). The ends were cut back, 2 bases at V and 6 bases at J, with 8 bases in the middle. The CDR3 runs to 12 residues. Looked up from germline, CDR1 is SGHVS and CDR2 is FQNEAQ. CDR3: CASSLTGSEQYF. CDR3 coding DNA: TGTGCCAGCAGCTTAACAGGGTCCGAGCAGTACTTC.

This clone ranks as medium-sized. The chain joins TRBV7-9 to TRBJ1-1; no reliable D call. Deletions cut 2 bases from V and 2 bases from J, with 9 bases between. The length of the CDR3 is 14 residues. The germline V gene encodes CDR1 SEHNR and CDR2 FQNEAQ (reference sequence). The CDR3 bases are TGTGCCAGCAGCTTACGCCCAGGAAACACTGAAGCTTTCTTT. This translates into CASSLRPGNTEAFF.

The rearrangement uses TRBV20-1 and TRBJ1-6; D unresolved. The V gene lost 3 bases and the J gene lost 4 bases, with 7 bases spanning the gap. The CDR3 is 13 amino acids. The germline CDR1 and CDR2 sequences are DFQATT and SNEGSKA (reference sequence). Written as DNA, the CDR3 is TGCAGTGCTAGTAGAGGGTATAATTCACCCCTCCACTTT. This gives the protein CSASRGYNSPLHF.

The CDR3 sequence is CASSPRTGLAKNIQYF. The CDR3 DNA reads TGTGCCAGCAGCCCGCGGACAGGGCTAGCCAAAAACATTCAGTACTTC. The chain joins TRBV7-9 to TRBJ2-4; TRBD1 matches at 8 bases. This CDR3 comprises 16 residues. V was pared by 5 bases and J by 0 bases, with 6 bases of the junction left unmatched. The germline V gene has CDR1 SEHNR and CDR2 FQNEAQ (reference sequence).

The V call is TRBV19, the J call TRBJ2-5; 10 bases fit TRBD1. V dropped 3 bases and J dropped 5; count of bases not matched to a gene: 6. In germline, CDR1 is LNHDA, CDR2 SQIVND (reference sequence). The CDR3 is 15 amino acids. CDR3 in DNA: TGTGCCAGTAGTATGGGACAGGGGTGGAGGGAGACCCAGTACTTC. It is translated as CASSMGQGWRETQYF.

This chain joins TRBV10-3 and TRBJ2-3; no reliable D call. CDR3 length equals 16 residues. Trimming cost V 3 bases and J 0 bases, with 13 bases left between them. Germline assignment: CDR1 ENHRY and CDR2 SYGVKD. CDR3 protein: CAISDRSRVSTDTQYF. Written as DNA, the CDR3 is TGTGCCATCAGTGATCGATCTAGAGTTAGCACAGATACGCAGTATTTT.

The J gene is TRBJ2-7, the V gene TRBV9; 9 positions agree with TRBD1. The CDR3 runs to 17 residues. The germline CDR1 and CDR2 sequences are SGDLS and YYNGEE. The V segment lost 4 bases and the J segment 0 bases; nucleotides outside the gene matches: 11. CDR3 nucleotide sequence: TGTGCCAGCAGCCCGGAGGGACAGGGATTCGCCTCCTACGAGCAGTACTTC. Protein sequence: CASSPEGQGFASYEQYF.

The rearrangement links TRBV2 to TRBJ2-5; D not resolved. CDR1 and CDR2 from the germline V gene are SNHLY and FYNNEI. CDR3 length: 12 residues. V dropped 0 bases and J dropped 5 bases, with 4 bases sitting between them. The CDR3 loop reads CASSEASETQYF. The CDR3 DNA reads TGTGCCAGCAGTGAAGCCTCCGAGACCCAGTACTTC.

Of note for this clone: A read error may produce the germline difference seen at one junction end. The rearrangement joins TRBV6-6 to TRBJ1-5; the match to TRBD1 covers 8 bases. The germline gives CDR1 MNHNY, CDR2 SVGAGI (reference sequence). The CDR3 loop spans 13 amino acids. The chain's CDR3 is CASNYDRGQPQHF. CDR3 bases: TGTGCCAGCAATTACGACAGGGGACAGCCCCAGCATTTT.